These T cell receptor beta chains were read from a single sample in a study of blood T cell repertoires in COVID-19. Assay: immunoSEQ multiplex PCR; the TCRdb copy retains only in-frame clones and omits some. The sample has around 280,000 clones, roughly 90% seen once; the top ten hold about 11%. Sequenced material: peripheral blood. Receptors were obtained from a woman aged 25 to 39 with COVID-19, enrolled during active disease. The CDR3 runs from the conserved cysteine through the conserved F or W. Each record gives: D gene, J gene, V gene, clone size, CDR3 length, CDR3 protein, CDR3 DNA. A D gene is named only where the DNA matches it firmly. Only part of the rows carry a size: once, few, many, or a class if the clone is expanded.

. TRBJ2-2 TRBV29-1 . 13 CSVELINSGELFF TGCAGCGTTGAGCTGATCAACAGCGGGGAGCTGTTTTTT
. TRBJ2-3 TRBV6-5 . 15 CASSYSRLVTDTQYF TGTGCCAGCAGTTACTCCAGACTAGTCACAGATACGCAGTATTTT
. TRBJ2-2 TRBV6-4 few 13 CASSAGDTGELFF TGTGCCAGCAGTGCGGGAGACACCGGGGAGCTGTTTTTT
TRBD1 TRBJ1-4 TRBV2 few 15 CASSELRSGGEKLFF TGTGCCAGCAGTGAACTACGATCAGGGGGGGAAAAACTGTTTTTT
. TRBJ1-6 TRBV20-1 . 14 CSASRGSGRSPLHF TGCAGTGCTAGTAGGGGTTCGGGTCGTTCACCCCTCCACTTT
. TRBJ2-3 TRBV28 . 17 CASSTRGSIFGTDTQYF TGTGCCAGCAGTACCCGAGGTAGCATCTTCGGCACAGATACGCAGTATTTT
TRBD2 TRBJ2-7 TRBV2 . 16 CASSFGTSGSTYEQYF TGTGCCAGCAGTTTCGGGACTAGCGGGAGCACCTACGAGCAGTACTTC
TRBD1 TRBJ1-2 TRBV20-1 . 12 CSASVQGVGYTF TGCAGTGCTAGTGTACAGGGGGTTGGCTACACCTTC
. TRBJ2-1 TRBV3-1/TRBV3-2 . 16 CASRPASEGSYNEQFF TGTGCCAGCAGACCAGCTAGCGAAGGGTCCTACAATGAGCAGTTCTTC
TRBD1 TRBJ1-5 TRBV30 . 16 CAWSPPDRASNQPQHF TGTGCCTGGAGTCCCCCGGACAGGGCAAGCAATCAGCCCCAGCATTTT
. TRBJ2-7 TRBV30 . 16 CAWSPKVPLGSYEQYF TGTGCCTGGAGTCCCAAAGTGCCCCTCGGCTCCTACGAGCAGTACTTC
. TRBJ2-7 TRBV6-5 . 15 CASSYTSRSSYEQYF TGTGCCAGCAGTTACACCTCCCGGAGCTCCTACGAGCAGTACTTC
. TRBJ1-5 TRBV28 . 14 CASSPQGLYQPQHF TGTGCCAGCAGTCCTCAGGGGTTGTATCAGCCCCAGCATTTT
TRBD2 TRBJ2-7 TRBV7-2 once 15 CASSLSPSGSYEQYF TGTGCCAGCAGCTTATCGCCTAGCGGGAGTTACGAGCAGTACTTC